This T cell receptor (beta chain) was captured in a study of monozygotic twins with cystic fibrosis. Study observations and caveats: Nucleotide-identical clonotype sharing was significantly higher within monozygotic CF twin pairs than between unrelated CF individuals.

On this clone: What it binds is unknown.

Data came from immunoSEQ multiplex PCR; TCRdb stores just in-frame clones and leaves some out. Of 34,000 or so clones in the sample, just over 90% were seen once. This CDR3 is built from 15 residues. The chain couples TRBV21-1 to TRBJ2-7; the table's D call TRBD2 went unverified against the DNA. TRBV21-1 is designated a pseudogene. The origin of this receptor is a boy under 10 years old with cystic fibrosis. The sequenced sample was blood. As DNA, the CDR3 is TGTGCCAGCAGCAATTTGGCTAGCGGGATTAACGAGCAGTACTTC. Protein: CASSNLASGINEQYF.